The entry below gives a single TCR beta chain sequence along with its context. This sample was included in a study of PD-1 blockade in classical Hodgkin lymphoma. All trial patients relapsed after autologous stem cell transplantation. The method was immunoSEQ multiplex PCR; TCRdb's version includes in-frame clones alone and lacks a portion of them. The sample yields some 4,300 clones, approximately 72% seen once. The germline V gene has CDR1 MNHGY and CDR2 SVAAGI. V was cut by 7 bases and J by 8 bases, with 24 bases left in between. The CDR3 spans 16 residues. The rearrangement links TRBV6-9 to TRBJ2-1; possibly TRBD2 for D (6 bases). The specimen was peripheral blood mononuclear cells (PBMCs), collected before the second cycle of nivolumab. This TCR was recovered from a human donor with classical Hodgkin lymphoma. As DNA, the CDR3 is TGTGCCAGCACCCCATCTAACCGGGACTTAGCATATGAGCAGTTCTTC. Translation: CASTPSNRDLAYEQFF.